This record looks at one TCR beta chain sequence and its context. Repertoires were generated with immunoSEQ multiplex PCR, while TCRdb's copy carries only in-frame clones and drops some. The data show about 25,000 clones, 90% seen once. This record belongs to a study of monozygotic twins with cystic fibrosis. Trimming removed 0 bases from V and 0 bases from J, with 8 bases in between. The germline CDR1 and CDR2 sequences are MGHRA and YSYEKL. The length of the CDR3 is 15 residues. This rearrangement joins TRBV4-1 to TRBJ1-2, with D uncertain. This TCR came from a girl between 2 and 10 years old with cystic fibrosis. The sample was blood. CDR3 protein: CASSQDPGANYGYTF. The CDR3, as DNA: TGCGCCAGCAGCCAAGATCCAGGAGCTAACTATGGCTACACCTTC.